This section outlines one T cell receptor beta chain sequence together with its context. The sample originates from a study of T cell changes during pregnancy in multiple sclerosis. The germline gives CDR1 MNHNS, CDR2 SASEGT. V lost 1 base and J 7 bases, leaving 7 bases between the germline ends. CDR3 length: 12 amino acids. Profiling relied on immunoSEQ multiplex PCR, and the TCRdb table lists in-frame clones only, not all of them. The sample has 65,000 to 70,000 clones, around 92% seen once. The receptor comes from a female donor in good health, enrolled as a control in a pregnancy study. The sequenced sample was peripheral blood, obtained in the third trimester of pregnancy. The genes are TRBV6-1 and TRBJ1-2; D might be TRBD1 (6 bases). As DNA, the CDR3 is TGTGCCAGCAGTGAAGGGGGGCCTGGCTACACCTTC. Amino acid sequence: CASSEGGPGYTF.